The 14 T cell receptor beta chains presented below share a single source sample, sequenced in a study of regulatory T cells in long-lasting Graves disease. Construction of the TCR beta libraries employed iRepertoire HTBI primers in conjunction with Arm-PCR of CDR3 regions. TCRdb re-called the multiplex PCR reads through MiXCR, storing one row per CDR3 protein. This sample has 550,000 or so distinct CDR3 sequences, with 12% found just once. Documented time point: newly diagnosed GD, antithyroid drugs for less than 3 months. RNA extracted from PBMCs served as the sequencing template. This same sample was also part of a study on T cells in Graves' hyperthyroidism and ophthalmopathy.

This material consisted of peripheral blood mononuclear cells (PBMCs), taken at new diagnosis, from a patient treated with antithyroid drugs. These receptors were obtained from a woman aged 25-40 years with Graves disease.

Many counts were recorded for this clonotype. The CDR3: CASSPGLAVSYEQYF. The DNA for the CDR3 is TGTGCCAGCAGCCCAGGTCTAGCGGTTTCCTACGAGCAGTACTTC. The chain links TRBV3-1 to TRBJ2-7; 7 nucleotides match TRBD2. This CDR3 is built from 15 residues. Germline CDR1 LGHDT, CDR2 YNNKEL (reference sequence). The V gene end was trimmed by 4 bases and the J gene end by 1 base; junction bases not matched to a gene: 7.

This clonotype has ten or more counts. The chain has TRBV20-1 and TRBJ2-1; no clear D. Germline assignment: CDR1 DFQATT and CDR2 SNEGSKA (reference sequence). Trimming took 3 bases from V and 5 from J, leaving 11 bases between them. The CDR3 is 13 residues long. This CDR3 is CSARILEDNEQFF. The CDR3 region has the DNA TGCAGTGCTAGGATTCTAGAGGACAATGAGCAGTTCTTC.

There are a few counts of this clonotype. The chain links TRBV6-1 to TRBJ1-1; 7 nucleotides agree with TRBD1. J was trimmed by 0 bases and V by 5 bases; bases with no gene match: 9. CDR1 MNHNS and CDR2 SASEGT come from the germline V gene. The CDR3 loop spans 16 amino acids. In DNA, the CDR3 is TGTGCCAGCAGTCTTCTGACCGGGACAGTGAACACTGAAGCTTTCTTT. It specifies CASSLLTGTVNTEAFF.

The V and J genes are TRBV3-1 and TRBJ2-1; D unresolved. Looked up from germline, CDR1 is LGHDT and CDR2 is YNNKEL (reference sequence). V was shortened by 2 bases and J by 7 bases, with 6 bases between the two germline ends. The CDR3 loop spans 12 amino acids. The chain's CDR3 is CASSQWGNEQFF. CDR3 nucleotides: TGTGCCAGCAGCCAATGGGGAAATGAGCAGTTCTTC.

The chain joins TRBV28 to TRBJ2-1; TRBD2 matches at 10 bases. The CDR3 length is 17 residues. V trimming: 1 base; J trimming: 3 bases; junction bases outside the gene matches: 6. The germline gives CDR1 MDHEN, CDR2 SYDVKM. The CDR3: CASSLSASGSHYNEQFF. The DNA of the CDR3 is TGTGCCAGCAGTTTATCTGCTAGCGGGAGCCACTACAATGAGCAGTTCTTC.

Only one count was recorded for this clonotype. A far larger clone is just one base off, so this is likely a read error. V gene TRBV2 combines with J gene TRBJ2-7, with 10 positions matching TRBD2. V was pared by 8 bases and J by 7 bases, with 14 bases of the junction left unmatched. This CDR3 spans 15 amino acids. In germline, CDR1 is SNHLY, CDR2 FYNNEI. CDR3 coding DNA: TGTGCCAGCGCCGCACTAGCGGGATCCTACAATGAGCAGTACTTC. As protein: CASAALAGSYNEQYF.

This clonotype was observed at least ten times. The chain has TRBV7-2 and TRBJ1-1; D gene uncertain. Trimming shortened V by 2 bases and J by 1 base, and 5 bases separated the two germline ends. Germline V gene lookup returns CDR1 SGHTA and CDR2 FQGNSA. This CDR3 is built from 13 residues. The CDR3 spells CASSLRENTEAFF. As DNA, the CDR3 is TGTGCCAGCAGCTTACGGGAGAACACTGAAGCTTTCTTT.

In nucleotides, the CDR3 is TGCAGTGCTCCAGACCAGGGGTTTGAAGCTTTCTTT. Its protein is CSAPDQGFEAFF. The rearrangement links TRBV20-1 to TRBJ1-1; tentatively, D is TRBD1 (6 bases). Trimming removed 5 bases at V and 7 bases at J, with 14 bases between. CDR1 is DFQATT and CDR2 is SNEGSKA in the germline V gene (reference sequence). This CDR3 comprises 12 residues.

The sample holds a few counts of this clonotype. V usage is TRBV11-2 and J usage is TRBJ2-1, with D possibly matching TRBD2 (7 bases). Germline CDR1 reads SGHAT; CDR2 reads FQNNGV. V was trimmed by 5 bases and J by 6 bases, leaving 14 bases between them. CDR3 length: 14 amino acids. CDR3 sequence reads: CASSQGGAFNEQFF. In nucleotides, the CDR3 is TGTGCCAGCAGCCAAGGGGGGGCCTTCAATGAGCAGTTCTTC. The variable domain in full, with the rest retrieved from reference TRBV11-2 and TRBJ2-1, is EAGVAQSPRYKIIEKRQSVAFWCNPISGHATLYWYQQILGQGPKLLIQFQNNGVVDDSQLPKDRFSAERLKGVDSTLKIQPAKLEDSAVYLCASSQGGAFNEQFFGPGTRLTVL.

The rearrangement uses TRBV20-1 and TRBJ2-5; 8 nucleotides match TRBD2. Germline loops: CDR1 DFQATT, CDR2 SNEGSKA (reference sequence). J gave up 2 bases and V 8 bases, and 13 bases lay outside the gene matches. The CDR3 has 15 residues. As DNA, the CDR3 is TGCAGTTGCCTGTCGGGGGGGACTACTCAAGAGACCCAGTACTTC. Translated, it gives CSCLSGGTTQETQYF.

This chain connects TRBV28 to TRBJ2-3; D is unresolved. CDR1 is MDHEN and CDR2 is SYDVKM in the germline V gene. The V end was cut by 3 bases, the J end by 1 base, with 8 bases between. This CDR3 has 14 residues. For the CDR3, the DNA is TGTGCCAGCAGTTTCCTCGACGGCACAGATACGCAGTATTTT. It translates to CASSFLDGTDTQYF. The full variable domain, rest sourced from reference TRBV28 and TRBJ2-3, is DVKVTQSSRYLVKRTGEKVFLECVQDMDHENMFWYRQDPGLGLRLIYFSYDVKMKEKGDIPEGYSVSREKKERFSLILESASTNQTSMYLCASSFLDGTDTQYFGPGTRLTVL.

This clonotype was observed many times. The CDR3 DNA is TGTGCCAGCAGCTCCCACAGGGGTCAAGTGGATGAGCAGTTCTTC. Translated, it gives CASSSHRGQVDEQFF. The rearrangement uses TRBV5-5 and TRBJ2-1; the match to TRBD1 covers 7 bases. This CDR3 comprises 15 residues. With V trimmed by 3 bases and J by 8 bases, 11 bases remained unmatched. Germline lookup yields CDR1 SGHKS and CDR2 YYEKEE (reference sequence).

As concerns this clonotype: This may come from a read error, since a much larger clone is one base off. This chain connects TRBV2 to TRBJ1-1, with 11 bases fitting TRBD1. Germline lookup yields CDR1 SNHLY and CDR2 FYNNEI. The CDR3 runs to 15 residues. The CDR3 bases are TGTGTCAGCAGTGAATGGGGGACAGGGGGCACTGAAGCTTTCTTT. Translating it yields CVSSEWGTGGTEAFF.

The table lists this clonotype with many counts. This sequence joins TRBV27 and TRBJ1-6, with 7 bases lining up with TRBD1. V lost 5 bases, J lost 9 bases, and 4 bases stayed unmatched. This CDR3 region has 13 residues. In germline, CDR1 is MNHEY, CDR2 SMNVEV (reference sequence). The CDR3 loop is CASSLGQRSPLHF. The CDR3 region has the DNA TGTGCCAGCAGTCTGGGACAGCGTTCACCCCTCCACTTT.